This T cell receptor (beta chain) was identified during a study of T cell responses to AZD1222 COVID-19 vaccine. General observations from the study: Donor demographics were predominantly white British with a female majority; clonal diversity may be underestimated. Recipients of two AZD1222 doses showed rising Spike-specific TCR breadth and depth. Spike regions recognized by vaccine-associated CD4 TCRs spanned the protein, led by 160-218 and 743-854.

In the case of this clone: No antigen is known for it.

The CDR3 spans 15 residues. Germline V CDR1 and CDR2: MNHEY, SVGEGT. Trimming cost V 2 bases and J 7 bases, with 15 bases left between them. The protocol was immunoSEQ multiplex PCR, while the TCRdb copy is restricted to in-frame clones and leaves out a portion. Here the sample spans approximately 90,000 clones, about 90% being singletons. The TCR originated in an adult in good health. The chain has TRBV6-2 or TRBV6-3 and TRBJ2-1, with a weak D call TRBD1 (5 bases). The material was peripheral blood, obtained on day 0 of AZD1222 vaccination. The CDR3 is CASSYAAGYGNEQFF. The CDR3 region has the DNA TGTGCCAGCAGTTACGCGGCAGGGTATGGAAATGAGCAGTTCTTC.